This T cell receptor beta chain was obtained from a study of CD8+ T cells in alopecia areata. Study-wide points: Sequencing of scalp samples also includes resident alphabeta T cells from normal skin. Among the top 100, expanded CD8+ clones were significantly decreased by tofacitinib, as was scalp clonality.

Sample treatment: oral pan-JAK inhibitor, 5-10 mg twice daily. Peripheral blood samples and lesional scalp punch biopsies were obtained from alopecia areata patients. Isolated RNA was reverse transcribed into cDNA used as the sequencing template. Sequencing used immunoSEQ multiplex PCR; TCRdb keeps in-frame clones, though not all of them. The sample holds over 70,000 clones, around 65% seen once. In the case of this clone: Antigen specificity is unknown.

The sequence was collected from a human donor with alopecia areata. The sample here was CD8+ T cells sorted from blood, taken at week 24, from a patient treated with tofacitinib.

CDR3 loop: CASSWTSGGSYEQYF. Here the CDR3 DNA reads TGCGCCAGCAGCTGGACTAGCGGGGGTTCCTACGAGCAGTACTTC. The chain is built from TRBV5-1 and TRBJ2-7; 13 bases align to TRBD2. Trimming removed 3 bases from V and 1 base from J; junction bases left unmatched: 1. The CDR3 covers 15 residues. Looked up from germline, CDR1 is SGHRS and CDR2 is YFSETQ.